This T cell receptor (beta chain) came from a study of OX40 agonist ivuxolimab in advanced cancers. Overall study: Patients with prior anti-PD-1, anti-PD-L1 or anti-CTLA-4 therapy were eligible; less than 50% had some. General study points: Certain nonresponders additionally had low normalized T-cell clonal expansion.

On this clone itself: Its antigen is not known.

Excluded were patients having autoimmune disease history or systemic immunosuppression. Samples of blood were obtained at baseline, on cycle 4 day 1, and on cycle 7 day 1. The table came from immunoSEQ multiplex PCR; TCRdb's copy has only in-frame clones and leaves some out. The sample has about 59,000 clones, 80% to 90% seen once. The sequencing here drew on CD4+ or CD8+ T cells sorted from blood, taken in a trial of the OX40 agonist ivuxolimab. This receptor was taken from an adult with an advanced solid tumor such as melanoma, head and neck, liver or kidney cancer.

CDR3 residues: CASSLAYSGTQYF. CDR3 DNA sequence: TGTGCCAGCAGCTTAGCCTATTCCGGTACCCAGTACTTC. The chain is built from TRBV7-2 and TRBJ2-5, with D uncertain. CDR1 and CDR2 from the germline V gene are SGHTA and FQGNSA. The CDR3 length is 13 residues. Trimming took off 0 bases at V and 8 bases at J, with 10 bases between the two ends.